This T cell receptor beta chain was identified during a study of control samples from healthy donors and cancer patients. The table came from immunoSEQ multiplex PCR; TCRdb's copy has only in-frame clones and leaves some out. The profile shows about 180,000 clones, around 92% of them singletons. This CDR3 comprises 14 residues. Trimming took 6 bases from V and 4 from J; bases not matched to a gene: 3. Germline V gives CDR1 SSHAT, CDR2 FNYEAQ (reference sequence). The specimen was blood. The chain employs TRBV7-7 and TRBJ2-5, with 12 bases matching TRBD2. This clonotype was sampled from a middle-aged woman in good health. In DNA form, the CDR3 reads TGTGCCAGCAGTCCTAGCGGGGGGGCAGAGACCCAGTACTTC. Protein product: CASSPSGGAETQYF. Based on the CDR3 plus reference TRBV7-7 and TRBJ2-5, the full variable domain is GAGVSQSPRYKVTKRGQDVTLRCDPISSHATLYWYQQALGQGPEFLTYFNYEAQPDKSGLPSDRFSAERPEGSISTLTIQRTEQRDSAMYRCASSPSGGAETQYFGPGTRLLVL.